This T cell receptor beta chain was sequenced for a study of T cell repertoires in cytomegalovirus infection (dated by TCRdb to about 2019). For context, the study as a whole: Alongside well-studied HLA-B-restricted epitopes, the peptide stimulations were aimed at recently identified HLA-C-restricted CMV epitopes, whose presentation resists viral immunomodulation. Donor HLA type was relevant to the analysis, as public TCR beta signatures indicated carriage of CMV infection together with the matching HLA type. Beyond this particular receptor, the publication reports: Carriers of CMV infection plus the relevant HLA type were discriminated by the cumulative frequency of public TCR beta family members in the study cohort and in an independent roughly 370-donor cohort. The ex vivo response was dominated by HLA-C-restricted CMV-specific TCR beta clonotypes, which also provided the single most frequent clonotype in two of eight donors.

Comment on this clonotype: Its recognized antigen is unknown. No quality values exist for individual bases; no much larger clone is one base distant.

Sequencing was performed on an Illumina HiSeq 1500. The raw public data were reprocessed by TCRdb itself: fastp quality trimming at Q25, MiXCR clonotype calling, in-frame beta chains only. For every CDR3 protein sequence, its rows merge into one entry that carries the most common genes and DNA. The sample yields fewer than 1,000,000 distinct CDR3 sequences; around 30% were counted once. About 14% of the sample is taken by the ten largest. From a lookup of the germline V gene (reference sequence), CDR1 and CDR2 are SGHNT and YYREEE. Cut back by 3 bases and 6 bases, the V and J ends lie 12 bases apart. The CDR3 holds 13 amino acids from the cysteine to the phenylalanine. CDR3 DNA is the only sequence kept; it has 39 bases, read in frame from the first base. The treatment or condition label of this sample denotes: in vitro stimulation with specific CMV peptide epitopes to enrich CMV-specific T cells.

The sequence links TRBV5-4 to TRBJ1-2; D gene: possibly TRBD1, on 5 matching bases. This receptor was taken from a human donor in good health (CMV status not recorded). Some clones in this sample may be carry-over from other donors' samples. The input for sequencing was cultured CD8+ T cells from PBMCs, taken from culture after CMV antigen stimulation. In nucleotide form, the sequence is TGTGCCAGCAGCTCCTGGGGACGGCATGGCTACACCTTC. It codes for CASSSWGRHGYTF.